These 3 T cell receptor beta chains originate from one sample sequenced in a study of HIV-infected patients and healthy controls. About 550 ng RNA was reverse transcribed with alpha and beta constant-region primers. Each of the alpha and beta chains got its own library through chain-specific third strand synthesis with indices. TCRdb called the 5' RACE reads again in MiXCR, with one record for every CDR3 protein. The sample lists thousands of distinct CDR3 sequences, roughly 7.4% occurring once. All unsorted peripheral T cells were captured because whole blood was used without fractionation. The sequenced sample was blood, obtained before antiretroviral therapy. Receptors originate from an adult with HIV infection.

Relative to its sample, this clonotype is medium-sized. V and J are TRBV6-1 and TRBJ2-2; D is uncertain. V lost 10 bases to trimming and J lost 6 bases, with 15 bases between them. The CDR3 consists of 13 residues. CDR1 is MNHNS, CDR2 SASEGT, per germline. This chain's CDR3 is CAITSSGAGELFF. In DNA form, the CDR3 reads TGTGCCATCACCTCCTCAGGAGCCGGGGAGCTGTTTTTT.

By share, this clonotype counts as medium-sized. The gene calls are TRBV19 and TRBJ2-2; 12 bases line up with TRBD2. V gave up 4 bases and J gave up 3 bases; unmatched junction bases: 0. This CDR3 is 15 amino acids long. CDR1 LNHDA and CDR2 SQIVND come from the germline V gene (reference sequence). The CDR3 DNA sequence: TGTGCCAGTAGTAGACTAGCGGGAGACACCGGGGAGCTGTTTTTT. This translates into CASSRLAGDTGELFF.

This clonotype was detected a few times. CDR3 DNA: TGTGCCAGCAGGGCGGGACAGGGGGCGGAAAAACTGTTTTTT. As protein: CASRAGQGAEKLFF. The rearrangement uses TRBV12-3 or TRBV12-4 and TRBJ1-4; TRBD1 aligns across 12 bases. The V gene end was trimmed by 6 bases and the J gene end by 8 bases; junction bases not matched to a gene: 4. The CDR3 totals 14 residues.